The rows below give T cell receptor beta chains drawn from one sample of a study of blood T cell repertoires in COVID-19. TCRdb's table, derived via immunoSEQ multiplex PCR, lists solely in-frame clones and lacks some. Of about 430,000 clones listed, 75% to 90% are singletons. The sequenced sample consisted of PBMCs or T cells enriched from blood (not recorded which). These receptors all come from a young man who had recovered from COVID-19. Each CDR3 is given with its conserved first and last residue. The order of the fields is J gene, V gene, CDR3 protein.

j_call: TRBJ2-7; v_call: TRBV5-1; cdr3_aa: CASRQTGVGEQYF
j_call: TRBJ1-1; v_call: TRBV29-1; cdr3_aa: CSVRGGHTEAFF
j_call: TRBJ2-6; v_call: TRBV28; cdr3_aa: CASRPSGTALSGANVLTF
j_call: TRBJ2-3; v_call: TRBV5-1; cdr3_aa: CASTRTSGRAPTDTQYF
j_call: TRBJ1-2; v_call: TRBV28; cdr3_aa: CASSPGGYRYGYTF
j_call: TRBJ2-7; v_call: TRBV27; cdr3_aa: CASRAVQSAYEQYF
j_call: TRBJ1-3; v_call: TRBV4-2; cdr3_aa: CASSQDQGSGNTIYF
j_call: TRBJ2-3; v_call: TRBV18; cdr3_aa: CASLDRLDNTDTQYF
j_call: TRBJ2-7; v_call: TRBV5-4; cdr3_aa: CASSFISASGEQYF
j_call: TRBJ2-7; v_call: TRBV19; cdr3_aa: CASSIGTGLTYEQYF
j_call: TRBJ2-7; v_call: TRBV27; cdr3_aa: CASRGLGGGTYEQYF
j_call: TRBJ1-1; v_call: TRBV11-2; cdr3_aa: CASSLIRGTEAFF
j_call: TRBJ2-3; v_call: TRBV2; cdr3_aa: CASKKREGNTDTQYF
j_call: TRBJ1-4; v_call: TRBV4-1; cdr3_aa: CASSQAGQGQEKLFF
j_call: TRBJ2-2; v_call: TRBV10-3; cdr3_aa: CAISRTSGRVLNTGELFF
j_call: TRBJ2-5; v_call: TRBV5-1; cdr3_aa: CASSRTGGRQETQYF
j_call: TRBJ1-5; v_call: TRBV21-1; cdr3_aa: CASSKGDREWEHF
j_call: TRBJ2-7; v_call: TRBV28; cdr3_aa: CASNQAAAGGPPEQYF
j_call: TRBJ1-2; v_call: TRBV2; cdr3_aa: CASTLTENYGYTF
j_call: TRBJ2-3; v_call: TRBV19; cdr3_aa: CASSIQGAGSGTDTQYF
j_call: TRBJ2-7; v_call: TRBV2; cdr3_aa: CASILAGTSYEQYF
j_call: TRBJ2-1; v_call: TRBV20-1; cdr3_aa: CSASGGLAGLNEQFF
j_call: TRBJ2-7; v_call: TRBV7-2; cdr3_aa: CASSLGTGYEQYF
j_call: TRBJ2-3; v_call: TRBV14; cdr3_aa: CASSQRETTDTQYF
j_call: TRBJ2-7; v_call: TRBV11-1; cdr3_aa: CASSQLGTTYSYEQYF
j_call: TRBJ1-1; v_call: TRBV6-1; cdr3_aa: CASSTLGQNTEAFF
j_call: TRBJ1-2; v_call: TRBV11-2; cdr3_aa: CASSATILAGGYTF
j_call: TRBJ1-2; v_call: TRBV30; cdr3_aa: CAWTRDLYGYTF
j_call: TRBJ1-5; v_call: TRBV25-1; cdr3_aa: CASKSGGGNQPQHF